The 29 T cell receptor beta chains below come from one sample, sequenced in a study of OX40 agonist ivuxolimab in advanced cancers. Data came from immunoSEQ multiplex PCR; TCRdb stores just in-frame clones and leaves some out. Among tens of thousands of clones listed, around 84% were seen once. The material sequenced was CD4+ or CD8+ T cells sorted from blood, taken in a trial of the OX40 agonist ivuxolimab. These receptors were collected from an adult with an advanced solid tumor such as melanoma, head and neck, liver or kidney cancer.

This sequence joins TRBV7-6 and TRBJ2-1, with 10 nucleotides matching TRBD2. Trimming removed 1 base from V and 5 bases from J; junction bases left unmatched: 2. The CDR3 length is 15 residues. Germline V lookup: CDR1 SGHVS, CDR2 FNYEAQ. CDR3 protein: CASSLELAGNNEQFF. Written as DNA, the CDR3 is TGTGCCAGCAGCTTAGAACTAGCGGGAAACAATGAGCAGTTCTTC.

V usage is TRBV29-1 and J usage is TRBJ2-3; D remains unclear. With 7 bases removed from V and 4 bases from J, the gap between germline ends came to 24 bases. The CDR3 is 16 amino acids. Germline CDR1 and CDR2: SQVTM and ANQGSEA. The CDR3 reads CSALGGVRAGADTQYF. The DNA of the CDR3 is TGCAGCGCCCTTGGTGGGGTAAGGGCTGGGGCAGATACGCAGTATTTT.

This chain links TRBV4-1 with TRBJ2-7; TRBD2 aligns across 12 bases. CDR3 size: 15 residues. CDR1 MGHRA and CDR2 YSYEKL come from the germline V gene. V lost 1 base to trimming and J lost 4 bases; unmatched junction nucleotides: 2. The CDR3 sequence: CASSQAGTSGYEQYF. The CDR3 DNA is TGCGCCAGCAGCCAAGCCGGGACTAGCGGGTACGAGCAGTACTTC.

Written as DNA, the CDR3 is TGCGCCAGCAGCCGGGGACAGGGGGCCTCCTACGAGCAGTACTTC. Protein: CASSRGQGASYEQYF. The chain has TRBV5-1 and TRBJ2-7, with 12 bases identical to TRBD1. V was clipped by 4 bases and J by 0 bases; unmatched bases: 2. The V gene's germline CDR1 is SGHRS and CDR2 YFSETQ. This CDR3 is built from 15 residues. Full variable domain (outside the CDR3, taken from reference TRBV5-1 and TRBJ2-7): KAGVTQTPRYLIKTRGQQVTLSCSPISGHRSVSWYQQTPGQGLQFLFEYFSETQRNKGNFPGRFSGRQFSNSRSEMNVSTLELGDSALYLCASSRGQGASYEQYFGPGTRLTVT.

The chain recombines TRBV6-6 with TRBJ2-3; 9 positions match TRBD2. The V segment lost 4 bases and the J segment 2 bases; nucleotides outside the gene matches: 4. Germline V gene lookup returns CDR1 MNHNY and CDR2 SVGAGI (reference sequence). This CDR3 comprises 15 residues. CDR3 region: CASSSGLANTDTQYF. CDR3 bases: TGTGCCAGCAGTTCGGGACTAGCAAACACAGATACGCAGTATTTT.

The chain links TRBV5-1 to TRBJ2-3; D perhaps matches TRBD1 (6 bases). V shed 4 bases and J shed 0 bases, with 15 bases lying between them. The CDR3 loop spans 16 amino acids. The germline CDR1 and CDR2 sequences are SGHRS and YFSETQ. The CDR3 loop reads CASSQSTGVSTDTQYF. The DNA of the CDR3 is TGCGCCAGCAGCCAATCGACAGGAGTTAGCACAGATACGCAGTATTTT.

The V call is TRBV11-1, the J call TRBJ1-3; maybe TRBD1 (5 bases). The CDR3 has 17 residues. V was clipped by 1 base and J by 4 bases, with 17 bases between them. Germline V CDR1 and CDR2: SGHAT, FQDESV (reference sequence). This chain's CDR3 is CASSLVYGTLEGNTIYF. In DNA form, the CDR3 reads TGTGCCAGCAGCTTAGTTTACGGGACCCTCGAGGGAAACACCATATATTTT.

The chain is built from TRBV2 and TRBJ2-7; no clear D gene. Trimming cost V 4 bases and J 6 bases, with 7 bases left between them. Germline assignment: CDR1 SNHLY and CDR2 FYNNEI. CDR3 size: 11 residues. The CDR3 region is CASSVLGEQYF. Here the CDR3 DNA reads TGTGCCAGCAGTGTATTGGGCGAGCAGTACTTC.

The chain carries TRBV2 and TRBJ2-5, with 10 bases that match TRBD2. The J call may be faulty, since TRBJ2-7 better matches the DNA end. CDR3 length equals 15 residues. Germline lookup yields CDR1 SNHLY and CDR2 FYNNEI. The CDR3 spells CASSESGTSADEQYF. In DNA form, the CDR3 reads TGTGCCAGCAGTGAATCCGGGACTAGCGCCGACGAGCAGTACTTC.

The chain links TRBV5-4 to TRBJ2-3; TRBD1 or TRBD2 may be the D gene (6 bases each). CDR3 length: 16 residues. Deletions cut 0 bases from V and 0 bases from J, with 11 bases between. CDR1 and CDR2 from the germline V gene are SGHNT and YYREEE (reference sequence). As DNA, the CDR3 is TGTGCCAGCAGCTTGGCCGGGGGCCTTAGCACAGATACGCAGTATTTT. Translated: CASSLAGGLSTDTQYF.

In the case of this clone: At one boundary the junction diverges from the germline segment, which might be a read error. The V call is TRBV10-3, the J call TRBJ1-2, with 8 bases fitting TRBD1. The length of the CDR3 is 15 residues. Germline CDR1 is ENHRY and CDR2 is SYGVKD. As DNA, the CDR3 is TGTGCCAGCAGTTACGGGACAGGATTATCGCGGGGCTACACCTTC. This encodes CASSYGTGLSRGYTF.

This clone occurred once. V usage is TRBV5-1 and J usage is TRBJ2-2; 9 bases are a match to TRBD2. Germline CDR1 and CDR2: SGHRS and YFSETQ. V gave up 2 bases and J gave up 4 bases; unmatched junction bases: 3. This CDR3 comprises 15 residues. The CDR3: CASSFASGITGELFF. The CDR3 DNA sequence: TGCGCCAGCAGCTTCGCTAGCGGGATCACCGGGGAGCTGTTTTTT.

The CDR3 region has the DNA TGTGCCAGCAGAGCCGGGACAGGGTTCCATACATTCTTC. Translated, it gives CASRAGTGFHTFF. The genes are TRBV6-4 and TRBJ2-1; 9 bases align to TRBD1. Germline V lookup: CDR1 MRHNA, CDR2 SNTAGT. The V segment lost 6 bases and the J segment 16 bases; nucleotides outside the gene matches: 13. The CDR3 runs to 13 residues.

The CDR3 DNA follows: TGCAGCGTTGATTTTGGGAGGGCCACAGATGAGCAGTTCTTC. This encodes CSVDFGRATDEQFF. The chain links TRBV29-1 to TRBJ2-1; 7 positions match TRBD2. The CDR3 has 14 amino acids. V lost 3 bases and J lost 8; bases outside the gene matches: 10. Per germline, CDR1 SQVTM and CDR2 ANQGSEA.

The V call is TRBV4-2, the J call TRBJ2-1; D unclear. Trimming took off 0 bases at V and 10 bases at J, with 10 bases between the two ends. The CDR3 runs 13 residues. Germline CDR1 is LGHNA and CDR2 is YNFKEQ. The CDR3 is CASSQELRWEQFF. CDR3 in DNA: TGTGCCAGCAGCCAAGAACTGAGATGGGAGCAGTTCTTC.

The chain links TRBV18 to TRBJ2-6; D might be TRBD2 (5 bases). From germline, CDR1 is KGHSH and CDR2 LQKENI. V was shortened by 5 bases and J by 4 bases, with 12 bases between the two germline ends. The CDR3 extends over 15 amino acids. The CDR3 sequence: CASSSDYTGANVLTF. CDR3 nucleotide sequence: TGTGCCAGCTCATCCGACTACACCGGGGCCAACGTCCTGACTTTC. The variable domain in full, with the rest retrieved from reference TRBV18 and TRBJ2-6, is NAGVMQNPRHLVRRRGQEARLRCSPMKGHSHVYWYRQLPEEGLKFMVYLQKENIIDESGMPKERFSAEFPKEGPSILRIQQVVRGDSAAYFCASSSDYTGANVLTFGAGSRLTVL.

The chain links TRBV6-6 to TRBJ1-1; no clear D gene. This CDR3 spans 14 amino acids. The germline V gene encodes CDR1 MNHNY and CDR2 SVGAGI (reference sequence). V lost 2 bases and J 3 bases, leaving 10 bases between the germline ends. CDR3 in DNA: TGTGCCAGCAGTTACATGGAATTAGACACTGAAGCTTTCTTT. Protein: CASSYMELDTEAFF.

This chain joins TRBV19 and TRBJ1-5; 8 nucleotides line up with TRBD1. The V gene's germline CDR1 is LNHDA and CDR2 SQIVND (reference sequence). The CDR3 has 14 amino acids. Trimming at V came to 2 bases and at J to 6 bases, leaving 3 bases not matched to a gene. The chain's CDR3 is CASSITGGRQPQHF. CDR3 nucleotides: TGTGCCAGTAGTATAACAGGGGGGCGTCAGCCCCAGCATTTT. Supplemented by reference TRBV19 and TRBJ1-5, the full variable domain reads DGGITQSPKYLFRKEGQNVTLSCEQNLNHDAMYWYRQDPGQGLRLIYYSQIVNDFQKGDIAEGYSVSREKKESFPLTVTSAQKNPTAFYLCASSITGGRQPQHFGDGTRLSIL.

CDR3 nucleotides: TGTGCCAGCAGGACCTCGGGGTCCTTTTATGGCTACACCTTC. Amino acid sequence: CASRTSGSFYGYTF. This chain links TRBV6-5 with TRBJ1-2; the D is unclear. The ends were cut back, 6 bases at V and 5 bases at J, with 16 bases in the middle. This CDR3 is built from 14 residues. Germline V lookup: CDR1 MNHEY, CDR2 SVGAGI.

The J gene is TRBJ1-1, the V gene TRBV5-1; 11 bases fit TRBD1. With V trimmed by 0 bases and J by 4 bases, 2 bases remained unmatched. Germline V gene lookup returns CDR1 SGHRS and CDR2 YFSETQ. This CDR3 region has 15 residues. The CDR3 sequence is CASSLGTGGFTEAFF. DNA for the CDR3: TGCGCCAGCAGCTTGGGGACAGGGGGCTTCACTGAAGCTTTCTTT.

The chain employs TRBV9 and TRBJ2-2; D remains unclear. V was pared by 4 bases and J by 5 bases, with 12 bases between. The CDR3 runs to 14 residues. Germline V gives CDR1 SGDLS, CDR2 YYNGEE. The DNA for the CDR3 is TGTGCCAGCAGCACCCGTGAGAGTACCGGGGAGCTGTTTTTT. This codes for CASSTRESTGELFF.

The CDR3 reads CASSVTGYTEAFF. In DNA form, the CDR3 reads TGTGCCAGCAGCGTGACAGGGTACACTGAAGCTTTCTTT. The rearrangement uses TRBV2 and TRBJ1-1; 7 bases align to TRBD1. Trimming took 6 bases from V and 3 from J; bases not matched to a gene: 4. This CDR3 spans 13 amino acids. The germline CDR1 and CDR2 sequences are SNHLY and FYNNEI.

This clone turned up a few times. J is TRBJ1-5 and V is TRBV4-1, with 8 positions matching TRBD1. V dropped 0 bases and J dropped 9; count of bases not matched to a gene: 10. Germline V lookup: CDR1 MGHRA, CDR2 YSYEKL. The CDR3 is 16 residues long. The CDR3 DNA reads TGCGCCAGCAGCCAAGACCTCGGACAGGGTAGGCGGCCCCAGCATTTT. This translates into CASSQDLGQGRRPQHF.

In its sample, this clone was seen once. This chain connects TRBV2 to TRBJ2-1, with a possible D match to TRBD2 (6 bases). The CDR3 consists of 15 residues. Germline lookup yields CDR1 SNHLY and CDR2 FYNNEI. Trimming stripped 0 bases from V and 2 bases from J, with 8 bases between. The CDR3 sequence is CASSEAGRTYNEQFF. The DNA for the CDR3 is TGTGCCAGCAGTGAAGCCGGGAGAACCTACAATGAGCAGTTCTTC.

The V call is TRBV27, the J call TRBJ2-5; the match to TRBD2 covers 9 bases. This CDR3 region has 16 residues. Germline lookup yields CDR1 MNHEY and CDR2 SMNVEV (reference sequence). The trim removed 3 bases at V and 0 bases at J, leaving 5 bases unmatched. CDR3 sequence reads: CASSLELAGYQETQYF. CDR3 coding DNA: TGTGCCAGCAGTTTGGAGCTAGCGGGATACCAAGAGACCCAGTACTTC.

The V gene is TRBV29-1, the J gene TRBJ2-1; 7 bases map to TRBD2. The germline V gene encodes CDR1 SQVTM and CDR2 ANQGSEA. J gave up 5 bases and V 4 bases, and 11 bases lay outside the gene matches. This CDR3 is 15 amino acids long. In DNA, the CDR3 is TGCAGCGTTGCTAGGGGTCTAGCGGAGAACAATGAGCAGTTCTTC. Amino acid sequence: CSVARGLAENNEQFF.

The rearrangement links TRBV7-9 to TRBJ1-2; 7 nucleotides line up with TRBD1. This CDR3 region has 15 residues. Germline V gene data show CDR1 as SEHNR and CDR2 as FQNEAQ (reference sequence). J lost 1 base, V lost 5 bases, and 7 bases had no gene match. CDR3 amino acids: CASSHRDSLNYGYTF. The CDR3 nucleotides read TGTGCCAGCAGCCATCGGGACAGCCTTAACTATGGCTACACCTTC.

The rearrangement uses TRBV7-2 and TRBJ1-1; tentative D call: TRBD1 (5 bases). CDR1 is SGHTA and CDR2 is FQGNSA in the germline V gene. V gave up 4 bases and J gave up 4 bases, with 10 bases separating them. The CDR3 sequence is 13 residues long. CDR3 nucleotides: TGTGCCAGCAGCTATACAGGAGGCACTGAAGCTTTCTTT. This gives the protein CASSYTGGTEAFF.

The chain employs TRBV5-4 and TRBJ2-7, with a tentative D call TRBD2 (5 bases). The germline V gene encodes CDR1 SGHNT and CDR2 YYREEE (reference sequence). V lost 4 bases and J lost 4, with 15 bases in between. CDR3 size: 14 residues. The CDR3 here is CASSQDQWEYEQYF. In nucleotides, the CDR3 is TGTGCCAGCAGCCAAGATCAGTGGGAGTACGAGCAGTACTTC.